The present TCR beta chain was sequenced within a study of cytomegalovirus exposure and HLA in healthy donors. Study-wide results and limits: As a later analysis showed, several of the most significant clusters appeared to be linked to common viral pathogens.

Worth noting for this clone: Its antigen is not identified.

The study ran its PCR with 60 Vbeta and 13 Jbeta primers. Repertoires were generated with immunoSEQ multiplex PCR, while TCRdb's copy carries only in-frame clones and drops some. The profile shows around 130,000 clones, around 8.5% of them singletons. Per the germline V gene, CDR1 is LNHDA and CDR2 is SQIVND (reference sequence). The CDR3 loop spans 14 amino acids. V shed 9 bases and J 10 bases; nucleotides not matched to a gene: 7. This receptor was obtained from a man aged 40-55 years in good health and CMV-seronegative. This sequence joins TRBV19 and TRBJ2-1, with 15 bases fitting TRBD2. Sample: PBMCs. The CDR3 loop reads CASRTSGGAGEQFF. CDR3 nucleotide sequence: TGTGCCAGCCGGACTAGCGGGGGGGCCGGCGAGCAGTTCTTC.